Here is one T cell receptor (beta chain) with its context. Its matching antigen is unknown. Amplification used 60 Vbeta primers and 13 Jbeta primers. Clones were read by immunoSEQ multiplex PCR, and TCRdb kept only the in-frame ones, dropping some. The data contain roughly 100,000 clones, about 75% of them singletons. This specimen belongs to a study of cytomegalovirus exposure and HLA in healthy donors. About the study: Findings of an earlier analysis included about 100 million unique TCR beta sequences from 180 million or so T cells. Study results and limitations: In vitro checks showed that three CMV-associated chains really do target CMV antigens. A list of around 150 TCR beta chains associated with cytomegalovirus was given.

The CDR3 runs to 15 residues. CDR1 SGDLS and CDR2 YYNGEE come from the germline V gene. Trimming removed 0 bases at V and 4 bases at J, with 13 bases between. The clonotype comes from a woman in her forties in good health and CMV-seronegative. The chain is built from TRBV9 and TRBJ1-1; D remains ambiguous. Sequencing was performed on PBMCs. In DNA form, the CDR3 reads TGTGCCAGCAGCGTAGTTGGGGAGGGTACCACTGAAGCTTTCTTT. Translating it yields CASSVVGEGTTEAFF.